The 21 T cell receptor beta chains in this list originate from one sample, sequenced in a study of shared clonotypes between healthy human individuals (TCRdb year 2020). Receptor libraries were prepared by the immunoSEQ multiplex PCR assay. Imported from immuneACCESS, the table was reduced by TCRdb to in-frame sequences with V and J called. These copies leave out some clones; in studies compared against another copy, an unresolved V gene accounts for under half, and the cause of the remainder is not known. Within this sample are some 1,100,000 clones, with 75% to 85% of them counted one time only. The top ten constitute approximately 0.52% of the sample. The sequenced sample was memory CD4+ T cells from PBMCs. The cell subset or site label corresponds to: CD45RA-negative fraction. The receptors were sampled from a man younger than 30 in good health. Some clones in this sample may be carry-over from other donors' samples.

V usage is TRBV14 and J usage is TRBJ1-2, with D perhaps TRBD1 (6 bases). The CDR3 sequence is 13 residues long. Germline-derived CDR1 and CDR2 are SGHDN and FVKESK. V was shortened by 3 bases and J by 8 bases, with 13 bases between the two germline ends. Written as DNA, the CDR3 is TGTGCCAGCAGCCAGGTCGACAGGTGGGGCTACACCTTC. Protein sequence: CASSQVDRWGYTF.

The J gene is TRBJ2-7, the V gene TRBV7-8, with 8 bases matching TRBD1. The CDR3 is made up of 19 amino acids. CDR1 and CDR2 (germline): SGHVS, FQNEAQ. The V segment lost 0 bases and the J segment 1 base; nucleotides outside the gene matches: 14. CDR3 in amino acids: CASSLATGFGDRGSYEQYF. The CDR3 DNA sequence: TGTGCCAGCAGCTTAGCCACGGGTTTCGGAGACAGGGGATCCTACGAGCAGTACTTC.

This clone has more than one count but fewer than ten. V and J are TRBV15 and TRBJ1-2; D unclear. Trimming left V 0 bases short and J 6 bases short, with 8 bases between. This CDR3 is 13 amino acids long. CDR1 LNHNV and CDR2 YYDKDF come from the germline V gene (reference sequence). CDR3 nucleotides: TGTGCCACCAGCAGAGATTTTCGGGATGGCTACACCTTC. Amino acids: CATSRDFRDGYTF. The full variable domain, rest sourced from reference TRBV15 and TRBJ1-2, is DAMVIQNPRYQVTQFGKPVTLSCSQTLNHNVMYWYQQKSSQAPKLLFHYYDKDFNNEADTPDNFQSRRPNTSFCFLDIRSPGLGDTAMYLCATSRDFRDGYTFGSGTRLTVV.

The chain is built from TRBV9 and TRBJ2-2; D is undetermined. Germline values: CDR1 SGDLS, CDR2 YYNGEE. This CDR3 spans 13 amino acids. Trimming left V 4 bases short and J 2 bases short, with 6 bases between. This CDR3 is CASSTPNTGELFF. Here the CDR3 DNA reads TGTGCCAGCAGCACCCCCAACACCGGGGAGCTGTTTTTT.

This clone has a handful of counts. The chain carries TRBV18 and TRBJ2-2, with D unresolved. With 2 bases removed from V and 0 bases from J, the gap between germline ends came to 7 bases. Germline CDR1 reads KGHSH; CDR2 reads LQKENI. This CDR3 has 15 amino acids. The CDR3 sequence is CASSPAGPNTGELFF. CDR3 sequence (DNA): TGTGCCAGCTCACCAGCAGGTCCGAACACCGGGGAGCTGTTTTTT.

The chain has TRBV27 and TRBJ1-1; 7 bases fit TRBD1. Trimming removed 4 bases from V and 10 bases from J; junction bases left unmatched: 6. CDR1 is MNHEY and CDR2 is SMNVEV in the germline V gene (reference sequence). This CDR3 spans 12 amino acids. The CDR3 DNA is TGTGCCAGCAGTTCCTCCTACAGGGGAGCTTTCTTT. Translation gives CASSSSYRGAFF.

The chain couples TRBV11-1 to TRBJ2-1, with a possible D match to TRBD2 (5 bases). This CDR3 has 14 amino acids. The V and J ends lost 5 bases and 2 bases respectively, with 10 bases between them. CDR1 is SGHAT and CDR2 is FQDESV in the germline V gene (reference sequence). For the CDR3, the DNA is TGTGCCAGCAGCAGGGTTAGCGCCTACAATGAGCAGTTCTTC. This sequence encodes CASSRVSAYNEQFF.

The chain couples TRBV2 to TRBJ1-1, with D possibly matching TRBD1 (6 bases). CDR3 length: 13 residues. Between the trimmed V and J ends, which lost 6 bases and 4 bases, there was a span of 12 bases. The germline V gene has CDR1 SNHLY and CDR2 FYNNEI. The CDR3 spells CASRMQGSTEAFF. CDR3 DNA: TGTGCCAGCAGGATGCAGGGGAGCACTGAAGCTTTCTTT.

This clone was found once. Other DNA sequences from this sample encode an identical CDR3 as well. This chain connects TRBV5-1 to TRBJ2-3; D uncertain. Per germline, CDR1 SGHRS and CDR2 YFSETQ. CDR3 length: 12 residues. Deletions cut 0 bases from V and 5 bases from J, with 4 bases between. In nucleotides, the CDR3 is TGCGCCAGCAGCTTGGGGGAAGATACGCAGTATTTT. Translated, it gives CASSLGEDTQYF.

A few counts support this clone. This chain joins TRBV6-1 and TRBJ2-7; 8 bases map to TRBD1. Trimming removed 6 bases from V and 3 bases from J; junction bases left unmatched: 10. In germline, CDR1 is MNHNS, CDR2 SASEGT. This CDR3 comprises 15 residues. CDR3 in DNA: TGTGCCAGCAGCGCCGCCGGGACAGGATTCTACGAGCAGTACTTC. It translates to CASSAAGTGFYEQYF.

CDR3 sequence reads: CASSQVDLGFANTGELFF. The CDR3, as DNA: TGCGCCAGCAGCCAAGTCGACCTGGGGTTCGCGAACACCGGGGAGCTGTTTTTT. V and J are TRBV4-1 and TRBJ2-2; D remains unclear. Germline CDR1 is MGHRA and CDR2 is YSYEKL. V gave up 1 base and J gave up 0 bases, with 15 bases separating them. The CDR3 runs to 18 residues.

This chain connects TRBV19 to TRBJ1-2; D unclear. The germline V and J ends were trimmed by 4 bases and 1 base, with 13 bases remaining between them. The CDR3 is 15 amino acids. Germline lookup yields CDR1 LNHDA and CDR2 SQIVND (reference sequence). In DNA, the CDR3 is TGTGCCAGTAGTAAACCGAACACCGGTAACTATGGCTACACCTTC. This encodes CASSKPNTGNYGYTF.

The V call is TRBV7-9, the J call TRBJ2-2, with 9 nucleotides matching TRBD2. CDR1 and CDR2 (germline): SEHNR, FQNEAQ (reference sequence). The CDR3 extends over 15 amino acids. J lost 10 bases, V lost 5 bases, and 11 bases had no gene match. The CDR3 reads CASSQGTSSVEELFF. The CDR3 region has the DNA TGTGCCAGCAGCCAAGGGACTAGCAGTGTAGAGGAGCTGTTTTTT.

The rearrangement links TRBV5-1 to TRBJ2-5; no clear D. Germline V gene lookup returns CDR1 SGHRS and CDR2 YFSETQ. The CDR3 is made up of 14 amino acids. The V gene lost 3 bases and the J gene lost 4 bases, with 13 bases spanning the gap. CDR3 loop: CASSYSWVTETQYF. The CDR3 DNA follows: TGCGCCAGCAGCTATTCTTGGGTTACAGAGACCCAGTACTTC.

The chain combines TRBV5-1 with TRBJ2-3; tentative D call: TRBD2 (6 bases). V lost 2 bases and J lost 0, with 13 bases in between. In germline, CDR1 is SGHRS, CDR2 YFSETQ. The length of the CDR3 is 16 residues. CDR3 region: CASSFLPGTSTDTQYF. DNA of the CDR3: TGCGCCAGCAGCTTCCTGCCCGGGACTAGCACAGATACGCAGTATTTT.

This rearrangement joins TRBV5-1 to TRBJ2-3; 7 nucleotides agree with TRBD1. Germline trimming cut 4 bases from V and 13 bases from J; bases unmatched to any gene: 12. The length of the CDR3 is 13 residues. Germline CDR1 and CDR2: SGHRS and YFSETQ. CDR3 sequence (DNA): TGCGCCAGCAGCCCCCTCCAGGGGGTTAAAGAGTATTTT. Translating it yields CASSPLQGVKEYF.

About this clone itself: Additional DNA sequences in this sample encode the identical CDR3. This CDR3 reads CASSRTGGNQPQHF. CDR3 coding DNA: TGTGCCAGCAGTCGCACGGGGGGCAATCAGCCCCAGCATTTT. V is TRBV6-6 and J is TRBJ1-5; TRBD1 might be the D (5 bases). The CDR3 has 14 residues. V lost 5 bases, J lost 2 bases, and 10 bases lay in between. Per germline, CDR1 MNHNY and CDR2 SVGAGI (reference sequence).

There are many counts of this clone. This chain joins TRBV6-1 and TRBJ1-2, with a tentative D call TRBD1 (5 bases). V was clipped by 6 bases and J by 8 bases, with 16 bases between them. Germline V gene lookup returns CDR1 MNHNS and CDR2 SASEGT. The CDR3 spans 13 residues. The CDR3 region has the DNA TGTGCCAGCAGGCTCCCGGGGACTCGGGGCTACACCTTC. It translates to CASRLPGTRGYTF.

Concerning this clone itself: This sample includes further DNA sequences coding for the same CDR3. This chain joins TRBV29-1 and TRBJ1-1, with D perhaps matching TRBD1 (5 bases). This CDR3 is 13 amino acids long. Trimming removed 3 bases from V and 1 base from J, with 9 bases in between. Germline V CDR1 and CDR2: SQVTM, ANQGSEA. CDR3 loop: CSVDEGPNTEAFF. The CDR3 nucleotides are TGCAGCGTTGATGAGGGGCCGAACACTGAAGCTTTCTTT.

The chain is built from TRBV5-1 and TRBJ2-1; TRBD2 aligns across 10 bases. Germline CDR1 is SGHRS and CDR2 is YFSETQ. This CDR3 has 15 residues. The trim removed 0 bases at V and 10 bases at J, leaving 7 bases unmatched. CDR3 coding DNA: TGCGCCAGCAGCTTGGAACTAGCGGGAAGTATCGAGCAGTTCTTC. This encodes CASSLELAGSIEQFF.

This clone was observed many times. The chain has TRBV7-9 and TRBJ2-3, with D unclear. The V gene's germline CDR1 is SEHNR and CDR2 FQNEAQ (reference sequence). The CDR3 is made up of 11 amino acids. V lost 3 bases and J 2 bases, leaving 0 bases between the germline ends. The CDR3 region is CASSFTDTQYF. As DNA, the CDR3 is TGTGCCAGCAGCTTCACAGATACGCAGTATTTT.